The present T cell receptor (beta chain) was sequenced within a study of sequential checkpoint blockade in melanoma. Described treatment: randomized to nivolumab then ipilimumab (arm A) or the reverse (arm B). This CDR3 region has 16 residues. The junction had 12 bases not matched to a gene; V was cut back by 5 bases and J by 4 bases. CDR1 MNHEY and CDR2 SMNVEV come from the germline V gene (reference sequence). Profiled with immunoSEQ multiplex PCR; TCRdb holds only in-frame clones, not every one. This table has about 26,000 clones, 77% appearing once. The chain is built from TRBV27 and TRBJ2-3; 7 bases map to TRBD1. The material was CD8+ T cells sorted from blood (inferred from file names), obtained from a patient given nivolumab and ipilimumab in sequence. This sequence was found in a human donor with melanoma. The CDR3 DNA reads TGTGCCAGCAGTGCCCACAGGGGACCGCGGGCAGATACGCAGTATTTT. Encoded protein: CASSAHRGPRADTQYF.